These 26 T cell receptor beta chains share one sample of origin, sequenced in a study of beta chain features in type 1 diabetes. Sequenced material consisted of expressed TCRB transcripts (all of the isolated RNA was reverse transcribed). Profiled with immunoSEQ multiplex PCR; TCRdb holds only in-frame clones, not every one. In the table there are under 550,000 clones, approximately 10% of which are singletons. Sequences were obtained from naive CD4+ T cells from blood. These receptors all stem from a woman aged 18-29 years in good health.

This clone was observed a few times. The V gene is TRBV27, the J gene TRBJ1-5; tentative D call: TRBD1 (5 bases). The CDR3 has 16 amino acids. Between the trimmed V and J ends, which lost 6 bases and 0 bases, there was a span of 15 bases. Germline lookup yields CDR1 MNHEY and CDR2 SMNVEV (reference sequence). The CDR3 DNA follows: TGTGCCAGCAGGGCGGGGGGAGGCTATAGCAATCAGCCCCAGCATTTT. Translation gives CASRAGGGYSNQPQHF.

This clone has just a few counts. The J gene is TRBJ1-3, the V gene TRBV9; unclear D gene. The CDR3 runs 14 residues. Germline CDR1 and CDR2: SGDLS and YYNGEE. Between the trimmed V and J ends, which lost 1 base and 0 bases, there was a span of 5 bases. DNA for the CDR3: TGTGCCAGCAGCGTATCCAGCTCTGGAAACACCATATATTTT. Its translation: CASSVSSSGNTIYF.

This clone was detected only a few times. CDR3 in amino acids: CASSVATGGRPGDTQYF. The CDR3 nucleotides are TGTGCCAGCAGCGTAGCTACGGGCGGGAGGCCTGGAGATACGCAGTATTTT. The V call is TRBV9, the J call TRBJ2-3; TRBD2 agrees at 8 bases. The germline V gene encodes CDR1 SGDLS and CDR2 YYNGEE. After removal of 0 bases from V and 5 bases from J, the junction contained 11 bases not matched to a gene. This CDR3 contains 17 residues. The full variable domain, its missing parts supplied by reference TRBV9 and TRBJ2-3, is DSGVTQTPKHLITATGQRVTLRCSPRSGDLSVYWYQQSLDQGLQFLIQYYNGEERAKGNILERFSAQQFPDLHSELNLSSLELGDSALYFCASSVATGGRPGDTQYFGPGTRLTVL.

The gene calls are TRBV9 and TRBJ2-3; D is perhaps TRBD2 (6 bases). The V gene's germline CDR1 is SGDLS and CDR2 YYNGEE. Trimming shortened V by 3 bases and J by 9 bases, and 8 bases separated the two germline ends. The CDR3 is 11 residues long. The CDR3 DNA reads as TGTGCCAGCAGCGCGGCGGGAACGCAGTATTTT. Its protein product is CASSAAGTQYF.

The genes are TRBV27 and TRBJ1-5; D not certain. This CDR3 contains 12 residues. V dropped 5 bases and J dropped 3 bases, with 5 bases sitting between them. Germline CDR1 and CDR2: MNHEY and SMNVEV (reference sequence). Written as DNA, the CDR3 is TGTGCCAGCAGTAGAATCAATCAGCCCCAGCATTTT. Translation: CASSRINQPQHF.

This clone was counted only a few times. The chain combines TRBV15 with TRBJ1-2, with 9 bases identical to TRBD1. Losses at the gene ends were 0 bases for V and 8 bases for J; bases not matched to a gene: 7. This CDR3 spans 15 amino acids. Germline V gene sequence: CDR1 LNHNV, CDR2 YYDKDF (reference sequence). CDR3 residues: CATSREGTGMGGYTF. As DNA, the CDR3 is TGTGCCACCAGCAGAGAAGGGACAGGGATGGGCGGCTACACCTTC.

This chain connects TRBV11-3 to TRBJ2-1; D might be TRBD2 (6 bases). The germline V gene has CDR1 SGHNT and CDR2 YENEEA. The CDR3 sequence is 16 residues long. Between the trimmed V and J ends, which lost 4 bases and 5 bases, there was a span of 18 bases. CDR3 sequence (DNA): TGTGCCAGCAGCTGGCAGCGCGGGATGCCTAACAATGAGCAGTTCTTC. Translation: CASSWQRGMPNNEQFF.

V and J are TRBV5-1 and TRBJ2-5; 7 bases are shared with TRBD2. V was pared by 4 bases and J by 2 bases, with 11 bases of the junction left unmatched. Germline values: CDR1 SGHRS, CDR2 YFSETQ. This CDR3 has 16 amino acids. The CDR3 here is CASSTPSGAKQETQYF. DNA of the CDR3: TGCGCCAGCAGCACCCCTAGCGGAGCGAAACAAGAGACCCAGTACTTC.

This clone occurred a few times. The V and J genes are TRBV7-2 and TRBJ2-4; D unclear. The germline V gene has CDR1 SGHTA and CDR2 FQGNSA. The CDR3 has 12 amino acids. The V end lost 5 bases, the J end lost 7 bases, and 9 bases lay between the germline ends. The chain's CDR3 is CASSRAGNIQYF. The CDR3, as DNA: TGTGCCAGCAGCCGGGCCGGGAACATTCAGTACTTC.

The CDR3 loop is CATSRAGLGNTIYF. In DNA form, the CDR3 reads TGTGCCACCAGCAGAGCCGGATTGGGAAACACCATATATTTT. J is TRBJ1-3 and V is TRBV15; D is ambiguous. Germline values: CDR1 LNHNV, CDR2 YYDKDF (reference sequence). The V end lost 1 base, the J end lost 4 bases, and 8 bases lay between the germline ends. The CDR3 is 14 amino acids. The whole variable domain, filled in from reference TRBV15 and TRBJ1-3, reads DAMVIQNPRYQVTQFGKPVTLSCSQTLNHNVMYWYQQKSSQAPKLLFHYYDKDFNNEADTPDNFQSRRPNTSFCFLDIRSPGLGDTAMYLCATSRAGLGNTIYFGEGSWLTVV.

The chain uses TRBV28 and TRBJ2-2; TRBD1 is a possible D gene (6 bases). The CDR3 covers 13 residues. Germline assignment: CDR1 MDHEN and CDR2 SYDVKM. With 3 bases removed from V and 5 bases from J, the gap between germline ends came to 7 bases. This CDR3 reads CASSFRGTGELFF. The DNA for the CDR3 is TGTGCCAGCAGTTTCAGGGGAACCGGGGAGCTGTTTTTT.

This chain connects TRBV29-1 to TRBJ2-7; 7 bases fit TRBD1. The CDR3 has 13 amino acids. V dropped 4 bases and J dropped 3; count of bases not matched to a gene: 6. The germline V gene encodes CDR1 SQVTM and CDR2 ANQGSEA. The CDR3 region is CSVGRGGNYEQYF. The CDR3 nucleotides read TGCAGCGTTGGGAGAGGGGGCAACTACGAGCAGTACTTC.

There are a few counts of this clone. Other nucleotide sequences in the sample specify the same CDR3. V usage is TRBV29-1 and J usage is TRBJ1-3; D is uncertain. The CDR3 extends over 13 amino acids. Trimming stripped 3 bases from V and 3 bases from J, with 9 bases between. Germline V gene data show CDR1 as SQVTM and CDR2 as ANQGSEA. The CDR3 bases are TGCAGCGTTGAGCCGGGCAGTGGAAACACCATATATTTT. It specifies CSVEPGSGNTIYF.

J is TRBJ2-7 and V is TRBV6-5; D remains ambiguous. The CDR3 extends over 13 amino acids. V lost 5 bases and J 6 bases, leaving 14 bases between the germline ends. Germline V CDR1 and CDR2: MNHEY, SVGAGI. DNA of the CDR3: TGTGCCAGCAGTGAAGAAACGCACGGCGAGCAGTACGTC. Translation gives CASSEETHGEQYV.

The chain links TRBV5-4 to TRBJ2-2, with a possible D match to TRBD2 (6 bases). The CDR3 has 13 residues. Germline V gene lookup returns CDR1 SGHNT and CDR2 YYREEE (reference sequence). Trimming removed 4 bases at V and 5 bases at J, with 9 bases between. In DNA, the CDR3 is TGTGCCAGCAGCCCGGCGGGGACCGGGGAGCTGTTTTTT. Protein sequence: CASSPAGTGELFF.

The chain links TRBV9 to TRBJ2-1, with D perhaps TRBD2 (5 bases). Germline-derived CDR1 and CDR2 are SGDLS and YYNGEE. This CDR3 is built from 16 residues. Trimming left V 3 bases short and J 0 bases short, with 13 bases between. In DNA form, the CDR3 reads TGTGCCAGCAGCGCCTATCGAGGGAGCTCCTACAATGAGCAGTTCTTC. It encodes CASSAYRGSSYNEQFF.

Note on this clone: Possible read error: a much larger clone is one base away. This chain uses TRBV2 with TRBJ2-5; unclear D gene. Germline V lookup: CDR1 SNHLY, CDR2 FYNNEI. The V gene lost 4 bases and the J gene lost 4 bases, with 1 base spanning the gap. The CDR3 runs to 10 residues. In DNA form, the CDR3 reads TGTGCCAGCAGTGTAGAGACCCAGTACTTC. It encodes CASSVETQYF.

V and J are TRBV30 and TRBJ2-3; D is uncertain. V shed 1 base and J shed 6 bases, with 11 bases lying between them. Germline V gene data show CDR1 as GTSNPN and CDR2 as SVGIG (reference sequence). The CDR3 sequence is 13 residues long. This chain's CDR3 is CAWSGSSGDTQYF. CDR3 DNA: TGTGCCTGGAGTGGGAGCTCCGGGGATACGCAGTATTTT. Full variable domain (missing parts from reference TRBV30 and TRBJ2-3): SQTIHQWPATLVQPVGSPLSLECTVEGTSNPNLYWYRQAAGRGLQLLFYSVGIGQISSEVPQNLSASRPQDRQFILSSKKLLLSDSGFYLCAWSGSSGDTQYFGPGTRLTVL.

The J gene is TRBJ2-7, the V gene TRBV6-6; 9 nucleotides agree with TRBD2. V lost 6 bases and J lost 9; bases outside the gene matches: 15. This CDR3 has 15 amino acids. Germline V gene lookup returns CDR1 MNHNY and CDR2 SVGAGI (reference sequence). In DNA, the CDR3 is TGTGCCAGCAGAAGCGGGACTAGCAGGACCCCTGGGCAGTACTTC. As protein: CASRSGTSRTPGQYF.

Only a few counts were recorded for this clone. The V and J genes are TRBV14 and TRBJ1-3; maybe TRBD1 (5 bases). The V and J ends lost 1 base and 10 bases respectively, with 17 bases between them. This CDR3 is 15 amino acids long. Per germline, CDR1 SGHDN and CDR2 FVKESK. In DNA, the CDR3 is TGTGCCAGCAGCCAAGCGGGATCCCAACGGGGGACCATATATTTT. As protein: CASSQAGSQRGTIYF.

This chain links TRBV5-1 with TRBJ1-1; D possibly corresponds to TRBD1 (5 bases). The germline V gene has CDR1 SGHRS and CDR2 YFSETQ. CDR3 length: 15 residues. Trimming removed 1 base from V and 0 bases from J, with 10 bases in between. CDR3 bases: TGCGCCAGCAGCTTGATGGGGCAGATGAACACTGAAGCTTTCTTT. Translated, it gives CASSLMGQMNTEAFF. The full variable domain, with the rest looked up from reference TRBV5-1 and TRBJ1-1, is KAGVTQTPRYLIKTRGQQVTLSCSPISGHRSVSWYQQTPGQGLQFLFEYFSETQRNKGNFPGRFSGRQFSNSRSEMNVSTLELGDSALYLCASSLMGQMNTEAFFGQGTRLTVV.

The chain employs TRBV9 and TRBJ2-7, with a possible D match to TRBD2 (6 bases). The germline V gene encodes CDR1 SGDLS and CDR2 YYNGEE. The CDR3 runs 16 residues. V dropped 0 bases and J dropped 0 bases, with 13 bases sitting between them. In DNA form, the CDR3 reads TGTGCCAGCAGCGTAGGGCCGGGACTGAACTCCTACGAGCAGTACTTC. Protein: CASSVGPGLNSYEQYF. The whole variable domain, remainder taken from reference TRBV9 and TRBJ2-7, is DSGVTQTPKHLITATGQRVTLRCSPRSGDLSVYWYQQSLDQGLQFLIQYYNGEERAKGNILERFSAQQFPDLHSELNLSSLELGDSALYFCASSVGPGLNSYEQYFGPGTRLTVT.

This sequence joins TRBV7-8 and TRBJ2-7; a possible D gene is TRBD1 (5 bases). This CDR3 is 14 amino acids long. The V and J ends lost 5 bases and 4 bases respectively, with 15 bases between them. Germline V gives CDR1 SGHVS, CDR2 FQNEAQ. CDR3 bases: TGTGCCAGCAGCGCCGACAGTCCTCCTTACGAGCAGTACTTC. It specifies CASSADSPPYEQYF. Variable domain in full (rest from reference TRBV7-8 and TRBJ2-7): GAGVSQSPRYKVAKRGQDVALRCDPISGHVSLFWYQQALGQGPEFLTYFQNEAQLDKSGLPSDRFFAERPEGSVSTLKIQRTQQEDSAVYLCASSADSPPYEQYFGPGTRLTVT.

This clone was detected a few times. This chain uses TRBV23-1 with TRBJ2-1; unclear D gene. TRBV23-1 is an ORF for which the function is uncertain. V lost 3 bases, J lost 0 bases, and 18 bases lay in between. The CDR3 is 18 residues long. CDR3 sequence (DNA): TGCGCCAGCAGTCACCGTCCGAACCAGAATACCTCCTACAATGAGCAGTTCTTC. It codes for CASSHRPNQNTSYNEQFF.

The rearrangement links TRBV19 to TRBJ2-7; D might be TRBD2 (5 bases). The V end was cut by 5 bases, the J end by 1 base, with 9 bases between. CDR1 and CDR2 (germline): LNHDA, SQIVND (reference sequence). The CDR3 runs to 13 residues. The DNA for the CDR3 is TGTGCCAGTAGTGAGACGGGGTCCTACGAGCAGTACTTC. Encoded protein: CASSETGSYEQYF.

The chain employs TRBV7-9 and TRBJ2-7; the D gene is possibly TRBD1 (6 bases). V lost 5 bases to trimming and J lost 6 bases, with 17 bases between them. CDR3 length: 14 amino acids. The germline V gene has CDR1 SEHNR and CDR2 FQNEAQ (reference sequence). The CDR3 reads CASSPRQAGTEQYV. For the CDR3, the DNA is TGTGCCAGCAGCCCTCGACAGGCTGGTACCGAGCAGTACGTC.